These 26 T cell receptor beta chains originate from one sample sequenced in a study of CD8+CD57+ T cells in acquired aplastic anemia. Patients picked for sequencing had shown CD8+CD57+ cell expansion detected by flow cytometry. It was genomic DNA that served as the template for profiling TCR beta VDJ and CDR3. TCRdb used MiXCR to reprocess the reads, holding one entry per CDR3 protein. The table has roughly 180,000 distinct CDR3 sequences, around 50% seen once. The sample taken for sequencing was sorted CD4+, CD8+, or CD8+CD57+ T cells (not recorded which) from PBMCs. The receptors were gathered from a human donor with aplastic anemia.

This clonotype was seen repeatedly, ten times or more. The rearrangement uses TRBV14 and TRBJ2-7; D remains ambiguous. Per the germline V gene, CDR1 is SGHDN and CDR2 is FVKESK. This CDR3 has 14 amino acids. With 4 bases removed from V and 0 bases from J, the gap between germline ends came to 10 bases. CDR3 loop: CASSPRQLSYEQYF. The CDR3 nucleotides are TGTGCCAGCAGCCCCCGACAACTCTCCTACGAGCAGTACTTC.

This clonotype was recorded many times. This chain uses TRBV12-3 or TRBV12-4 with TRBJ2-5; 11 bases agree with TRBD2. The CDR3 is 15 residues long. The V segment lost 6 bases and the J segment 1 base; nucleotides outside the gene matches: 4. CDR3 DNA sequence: TGTGCCAGCAGCGAGACTAGCGGGGCCCAAGAGACCCAGTACTTC. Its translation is CASSETSGAQETQYF.

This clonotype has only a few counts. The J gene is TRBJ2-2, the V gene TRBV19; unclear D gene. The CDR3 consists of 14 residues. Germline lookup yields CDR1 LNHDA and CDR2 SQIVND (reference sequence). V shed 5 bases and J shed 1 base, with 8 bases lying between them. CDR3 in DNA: TGTGCCAGTAGTCAGTACGTGAACACCGGGGAGCTGTTTTTT. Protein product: CASSQYVNTGELFF.

The CDR3 DNA reads as TGTGCCACCAAGGGTCGTGTTCCGGGGCCCACACGGTCTGGGGCCAACGTCCTGACTTTC. Its protein is CATKGRVPGPTRSGANVLTF. The rearrangement uses TRBV24-1 and TRBJ2-6, with D perhaps assigned TRBD1 or TRBD2 (5 bases each). This CDR3 is built from 20 residues. Trimming removed 8 bases at V and 1 base at J, with 26 bases between. Germline V gives CDR1 KGHDR, CDR2 SFDVKD.

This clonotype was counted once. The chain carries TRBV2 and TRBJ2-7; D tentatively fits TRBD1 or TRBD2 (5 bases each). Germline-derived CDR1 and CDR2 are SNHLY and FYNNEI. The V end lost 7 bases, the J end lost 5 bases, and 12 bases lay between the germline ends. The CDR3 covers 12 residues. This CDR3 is CASIGARNEQYF. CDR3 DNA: TGTGCCAGCATCGGGGCGAGGAACGAGCAGTACTTC.

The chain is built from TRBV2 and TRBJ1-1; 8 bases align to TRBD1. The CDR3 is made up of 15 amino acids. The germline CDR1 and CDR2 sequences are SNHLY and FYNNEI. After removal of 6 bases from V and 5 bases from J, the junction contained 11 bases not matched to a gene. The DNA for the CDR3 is TGTGCCAGCAGAGGCCAACAGGGGGGCATTACTGAAGCTTTCTTT. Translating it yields CASRGQQGGITEAFF.

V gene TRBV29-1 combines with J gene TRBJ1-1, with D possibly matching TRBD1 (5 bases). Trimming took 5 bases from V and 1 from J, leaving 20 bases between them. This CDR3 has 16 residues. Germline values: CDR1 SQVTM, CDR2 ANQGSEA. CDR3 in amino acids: CSVLGLAGNRNTEAFF. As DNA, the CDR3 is TGCAGCGTTCTGGGACTAGCGGGGAACCGGAACACTGAAGCTTTCTTT.

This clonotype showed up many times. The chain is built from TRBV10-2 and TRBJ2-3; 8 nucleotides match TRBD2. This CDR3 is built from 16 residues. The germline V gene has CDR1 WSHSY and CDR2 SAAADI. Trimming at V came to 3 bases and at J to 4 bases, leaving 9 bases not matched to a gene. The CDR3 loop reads CASSDRTSSPPDTQYF. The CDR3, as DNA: TGCGCCAGCAGTGACCGGACTAGCTCCCCCCCAGATACGCAGTATTTT.

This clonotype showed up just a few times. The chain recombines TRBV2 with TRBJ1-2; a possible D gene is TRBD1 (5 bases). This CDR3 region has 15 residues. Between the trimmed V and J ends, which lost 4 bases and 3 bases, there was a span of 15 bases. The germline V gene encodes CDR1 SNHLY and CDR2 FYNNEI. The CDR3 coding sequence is TGTGCCAGCAGTGTAGGGCAGGGTGGTGACTATGGCTACACCTTC. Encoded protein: CASSVGQGGDYGYTF.

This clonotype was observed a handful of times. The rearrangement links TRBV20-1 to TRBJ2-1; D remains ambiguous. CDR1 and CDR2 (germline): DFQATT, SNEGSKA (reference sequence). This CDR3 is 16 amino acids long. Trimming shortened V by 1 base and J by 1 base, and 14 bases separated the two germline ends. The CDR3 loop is CSARGGNPESYNEQFF. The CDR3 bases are TGCAGTGCTAGAGGAGGTAACCCTGAGTCCTACAATGAGCAGTTCTTC.

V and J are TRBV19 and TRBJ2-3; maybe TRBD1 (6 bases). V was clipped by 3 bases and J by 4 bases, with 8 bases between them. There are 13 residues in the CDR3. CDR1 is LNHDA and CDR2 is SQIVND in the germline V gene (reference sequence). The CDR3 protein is CASSMGAADTQYF. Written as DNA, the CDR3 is TGTGCCAGTAGTATGGGGGCGGCAGATACGCAGTATTTT.

CDR3 sequence reads: CASSIGPGFSYEQYF. The CDR3 bases are TGTGCCAGTAGTATTGGTCCGGGGTTCTCCTACGAGCAGTACTTC. The chain carries TRBV19 and TRBJ2-7, with D possibly TRBD2 on 5 matching bases. Germline CDR1 and CDR2: LNHDA and SQIVND (reference sequence). CDR3 length: 15 residues. Trimming left V 3 bases short and J 0 bases short, with 12 bases between.

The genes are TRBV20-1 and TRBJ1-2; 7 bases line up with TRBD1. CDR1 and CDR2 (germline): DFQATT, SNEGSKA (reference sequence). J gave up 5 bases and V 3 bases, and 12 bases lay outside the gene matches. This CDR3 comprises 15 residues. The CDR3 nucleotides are TGCAGTGCTAGCGGTGGGCAGGGGGTCTCTTATGGCTACACCTTC. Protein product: CSASGGQGVSYGYTF.

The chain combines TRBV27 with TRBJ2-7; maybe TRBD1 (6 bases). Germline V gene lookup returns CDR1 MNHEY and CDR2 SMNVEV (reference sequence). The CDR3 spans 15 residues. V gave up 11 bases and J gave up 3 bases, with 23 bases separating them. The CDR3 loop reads CASQRTAVPDYEQYF. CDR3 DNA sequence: TGTGCCTCCCAAAGGACAGCCGTCCCGGACTACGAGCAGTACTTC.

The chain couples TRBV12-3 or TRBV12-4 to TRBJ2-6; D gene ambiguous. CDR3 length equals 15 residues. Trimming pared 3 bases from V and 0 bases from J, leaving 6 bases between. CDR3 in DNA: TGTGCCAGCAGTTTTGTGCGCTCTGGGGCCAACGTCCTGACTTTC. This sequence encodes CASSFVRSGANVLTF.

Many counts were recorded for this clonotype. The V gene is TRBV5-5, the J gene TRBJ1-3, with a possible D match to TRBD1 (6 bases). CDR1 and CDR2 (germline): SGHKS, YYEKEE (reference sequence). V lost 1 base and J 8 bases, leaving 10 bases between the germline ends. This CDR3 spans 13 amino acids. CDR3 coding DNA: TGTGCCAGCAGCTTGCGGGGGCAGGACACCATATATTTT. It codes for CASSLRGQDTIYF. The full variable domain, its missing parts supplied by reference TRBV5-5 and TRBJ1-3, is DAGVTQSPTHLIKTRGQQVTLRCSPISGHKSVSWYQQVLGQGPQFIFQYYEKEERGRGNFPDRFSARQFPNYSSELNVNALLLGDSALYLCASSLRGQDTIYFGEGSWLTVV.

CDR3 bases: TGCAGTGCTCCGGGACAGGGATTAAACTATGGCTACACCTTC. As protein: CSAPGQGLNYGYTF. The genes are TRBV20-1 and TRBJ1-2; TRBD1 aligns across 9 bases. The CDR3 length is 14 residues. Trimming removed 5 bases from V and 2 bases from J; junction bases left unmatched: 6. Looked up from germline, CDR1 is DFQATT and CDR2 is SNEGSKA (reference sequence).

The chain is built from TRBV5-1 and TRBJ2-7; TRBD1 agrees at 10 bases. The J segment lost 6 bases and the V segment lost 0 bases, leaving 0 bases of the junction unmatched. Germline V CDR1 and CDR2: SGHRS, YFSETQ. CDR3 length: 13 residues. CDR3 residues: CASSLGTGGEQYF. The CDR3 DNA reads TGCGCCAGCAGCTTGGGGACAGGGGGCGAGCAGTACTTC.

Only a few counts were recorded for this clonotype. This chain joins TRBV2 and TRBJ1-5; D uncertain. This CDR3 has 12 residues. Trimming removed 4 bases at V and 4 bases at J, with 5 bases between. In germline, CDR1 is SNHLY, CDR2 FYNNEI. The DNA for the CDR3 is TGTGCCAGCAGTGTTGGAAATCAGCCCCAGCATTTT. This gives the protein CASSVGNQPQHF.

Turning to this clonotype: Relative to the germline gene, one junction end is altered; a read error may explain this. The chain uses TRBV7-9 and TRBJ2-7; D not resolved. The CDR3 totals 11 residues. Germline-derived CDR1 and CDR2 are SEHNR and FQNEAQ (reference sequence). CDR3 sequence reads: CASSLSRILLF. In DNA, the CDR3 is TGTGCCAGCAGCTTAAGTCGGATCCTCCTCTTC.

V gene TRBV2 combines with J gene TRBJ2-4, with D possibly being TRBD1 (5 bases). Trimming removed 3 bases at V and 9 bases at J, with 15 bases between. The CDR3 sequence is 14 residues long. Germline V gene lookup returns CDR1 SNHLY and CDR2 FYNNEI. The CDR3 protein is CASSDMQGWGIQYF. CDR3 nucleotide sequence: TGTGCCAGCAGTGACATGCAGGGATGGGGCATTCAGTACTTC. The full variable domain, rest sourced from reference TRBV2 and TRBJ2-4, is EPEVTQTPSHQVTQMGQEVILRCVPISNHLYFYWYRQILGQKVEFLVSFYNNEISEKSEIFDDQFSVERPDGSNFTLKIRSTKLEDSAMYFCASSDMQGWGIQYFGAGTRLSVL.

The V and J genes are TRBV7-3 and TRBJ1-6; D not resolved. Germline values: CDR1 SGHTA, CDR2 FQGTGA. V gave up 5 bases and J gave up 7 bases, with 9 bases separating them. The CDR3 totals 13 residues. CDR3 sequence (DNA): TGTGCCAGCAGCCCAGCGGGGAATTCACCCCTCCACTTT. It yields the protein CASSPAGNSPLHF.

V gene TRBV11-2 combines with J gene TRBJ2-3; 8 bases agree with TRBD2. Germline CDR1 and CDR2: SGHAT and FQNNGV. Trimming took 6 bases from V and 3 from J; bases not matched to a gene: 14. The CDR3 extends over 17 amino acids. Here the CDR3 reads CASSYSWRGATTDTQYF. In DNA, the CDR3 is TGTGCCAGCAGTTACAGCTGGCGGGGGGCGACGACAGATACGCAGTATTTT. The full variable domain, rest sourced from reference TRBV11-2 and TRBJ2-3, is EAGVAQSPRYKIIEKRQSVAFWCNPISGHATLYWYQQILGQGPKLLIQFQNNGVVDDSQLPKDRFSAERLKGVDSTLKIQPAKLEDSAVYLCASSYSWRGATTDTQYFGPGTRLTVL.

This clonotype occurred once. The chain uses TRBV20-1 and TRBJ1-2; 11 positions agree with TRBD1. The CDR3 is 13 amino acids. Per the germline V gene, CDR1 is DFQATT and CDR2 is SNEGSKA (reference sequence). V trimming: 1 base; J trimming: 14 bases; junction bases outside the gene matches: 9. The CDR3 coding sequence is TGCAGTGCTAGAGCTGGACAGGGGGCTGTGCATACCTTC. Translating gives CSARAGQGAVHTF.

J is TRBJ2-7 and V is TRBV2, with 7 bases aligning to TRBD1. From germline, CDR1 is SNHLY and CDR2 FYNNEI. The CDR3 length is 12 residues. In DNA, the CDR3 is TGTGCAAGACAGGGACGATCCTACGAGCAGTACTTC. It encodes CARQGRSYEQYF.

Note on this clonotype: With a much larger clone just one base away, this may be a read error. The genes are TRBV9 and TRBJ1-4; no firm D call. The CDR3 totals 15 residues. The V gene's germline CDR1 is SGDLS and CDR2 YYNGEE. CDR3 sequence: CAGSTSVSTNEKLFF. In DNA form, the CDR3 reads TGTGCCGGCAGCACATCGGTTTCAACTAATGAAAAACTGTTTTTT. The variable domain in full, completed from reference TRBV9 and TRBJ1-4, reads DSGVTQTPKHLITATGQRVTLRCSPRSGDLSVYWYQQSLDQGLQFLIQYYNGEERAKGNILERFSAQQFPDLHSELNLSSLELGDSALYFCAGSTSVSTNEKLFFGSGTQLSVL.